The 10 T cell receptor beta chains in this list originate from one sample, sequenced in a study of T-cell memory formation after mild COVID-19 (TCRdb year 2021). The library was produced with 5' RACE. Sequenced using an Illumina NovaSeq 6000. TCRdb reprocessing: public reads trimmed at Q25 with fastp, clones called with MiXCR, in-frame beta chains kept. Rows are combined by CDR3 protein, so each entry shows the most common genes and DNA. In all, the sample holds 540,000 or so distinct CDR3 sequences, and roughly 20% of those were seen once. The ten largest clones represent roughly an eighth of the sample. The sample consisted of PBMCs or a T cell subset sorted from them (not recorded which). These receptors all come from an adult woman who had mild COVID-19 (a few samples of this study predate the infection). The sample titles of this study are shuffled in the database, so cell type and time point are left out; the donor was told from shared clones.

This clonotype was counted a few times. This chain links TRBV7-2 with TRBJ2-5; no firm D call. Per the germline V gene, CDR1 is SGHTA and CDR2 is FQGNSA. The ends were cut back, 6 bases at V and 4 bases at J, with 6 bases in the middle. The CDR3 has 11 amino acids. This chain's CDR3 is CASRSGETQYF. The CDR3 DNA reads TGTGCCAGCAGGTCAGGAGAGACCCAGTACTTC.

This clonotype was counted many times. The chain carries TRBV29-1 and TRBJ2-1; perhaps TRBD1 as D (6 bases). Germline loops: CDR1 SQVTM, CDR2 ANQGSEA. The V gene lost 3 bases and the J gene lost 6 bases, with 12 bases spanning the gap. This CDR3 comprises 13 residues. The DNA of the CDR3 is TGCAGCGTTGACGCAGGGGTCTCCAATGAGCAGTTCTTC. Protein sequence: CSVDAGVSNEQFF.

This clonotype was seen more than once but under ten times. V usage is TRBV9 and J usage is TRBJ2-1, with 12 bases identical to TRBD2. The CDR3 is made up of 16 amino acids. V trimming: 1 base; J trimming: 9 bases; junction bases outside the gene matches: 8. In germline, CDR1 is SGDLS, CDR2 YYNGEE. CDR3 DNA: TGTGCCAGCAGCGTATCGGTGACTAGCGGGAGTCCTGAGCAGTTCTTC. Its translation is CASSVSVTSGSPEQFF.

This clonotype was recorded a few times. V usage is TRBV7-3 and J usage is TRBJ1-1; perhaps TRBD1 as D (5 bases). V gave up 10 bases and J gave up 4 bases, with 22 bases separating them. This CDR3 contains 15 residues. Germline CDR1 reads SGHTA; CDR2 reads FQGTGA. The CDR3 reads CATAPSTATFTEAFF. CDR3 coding DNA: TGTGCCACCGCTCCCTCGACAGCTACGTTCACTGAAGCTTTCTTT.

To note about this clonotype: A junction end diverges from the germline sequence, so it may reflect a read error. CDR3 DNA: TGTGCCAGCAGCTTGTGGACAGGGAGGCCAAACTTC. Translated: CASSLWTGRPNF. The chain has TRBV7-2 and TRBJ2-4; 8 nucleotides align to TRBD1. The germline CDR1 and CDR2 sequences are SGHTA and FQGNSA. This CDR3 has 12 amino acids.

The rearrangement links TRBV12-3 or TRBV12-4 to TRBJ1-5; D is unclear. The CDR3 is made up of 14 amino acids. The V gene lost 3 bases and the J gene lost 3 bases, with 9 bases spanning the gap. The CDR3 region is CASSLGIYNQPQHF. The CDR3 DNA follows: TGTGCCAGCAGTTTGGGGATTTACAATCAGCCCCAGCATTTT.

In this sample, this clonotype turned up a few times. V and J are TRBV12-3 or TRBV12-4 and TRBJ1-2, with TRBD1 as a possible D gene (6 bases). The CDR3 is 13 residues long. V was trimmed by 8 bases and J by 6 bases, leaving 16 bases between them. The CDR3, as DNA: TGTGCCAGCCCTAGCCCCAGGGGAGATGGCTACACCTTC. As protein: CASPSPRGDGYTF.

The chain joins TRBV24-1 to TRBJ2-2, with D perhaps TRBD1 (5 bases). Trimming cost V 0 bases and J 3 bases, with 7 bases left between them. CDR1 KGHDR and CDR2 SFDVKD come from the germline V gene. The CDR3 length is 15 residues. CDR3 nucleotide sequence: TGTGCCACCAGTGATTTGGACAGCTACACCGGGGAGCTGTTTTTT. Translating it yields CATSDLDSYTGELFF.

This clonotype was seen only once. V usage is TRBV4-3 and J usage is TRBJ2-2; 8 nucleotides align to TRBD2. Trimming removed 3 bases from V and 8 bases from J; junction bases left unmatched: 8. Germline values: CDR1 LGHNA, CDR2 YSLEER. CDR3 length equals 15 residues. Written as DNA, the CDR3 is TGCGCCAGCAGCCAGGAACTAGCGGAGGGAGGGGAGCTGTTTTTT. Translation: CASSQELAEGGELFF.

This chain connects TRBV6-4 to TRBJ2-3, with TRBD2 as a possible D gene (5 bases). The ends were cut back, 6 bases at V and 2 bases at J, with 12 bases in the middle. Germline loops: CDR1 MRHNA, CDR2 SNTAGT. The CDR3 runs to 14 residues. CDR3 residues: CASSPGFATDTQYF. In DNA form, the CDR3 reads TGTGCCAGCAGCCCGGGGTTTGCCACAGATACGCAGTATTTT.